The source of this T cell receptor beta chain is a study of T cells in tumors after PD-1 blockade. Study-wide background: Prior checkpoint blockade, systemic immunosuppressant use, or anti-cancer therapy within 4 weeks excluded patients. Treatment was either pembrolizumab 200 mg every 3 weeks or cemiplimab 350 mg every 2 weeks. A subset received ongoing vismodegib 150 mg daily alongside anti-PD-1 therapy.

Study-level points and caveats: Some novel exhausted tumor clones appeared in pre-treatment blood, suggesting peripheral recruitment.

Profiling relied on immunoSEQ multiplex PCR, and the TCRdb table lists in-frame clones only, not all of them. The table shows tens of thousands of clones, with 78% occurring only once. Of note for this clone: Its antigen is not identified.

Trimming removed 7 bases from V and 2 bases from J; junction bases left unmatched: 9. Germline CDR1 SGHRS, CDR2 YFSETQ. CDR3 length equals 14 residues. The chain employs TRBV5-1 and TRBJ2-7; TRBD2 matches 7 bases. The sequence was collected from a human donor with basal cell carcinoma. Sequencing used PBMCs, obtained before anti-PD-1 treatment. The CDR3 DNA reads TGCGCCAGCCGTCCAGCGGGGATAACCTACGAGCAGTACTTC. It is translated as CASRPAGITYEQYF.